This TCR beta chain comes out of a study of blood T cell repertoires in COVID-19. Study background: Samples of COVID-19 (acute and convalescent) were obtained from the United States, Italy and Spain. The cDNA or gDNA used as material had been derived from T cells, B-cell-depleted T cells, or PBMCs.

V dropped 3 bases and J dropped 1; count of bases not matched to a gene: 12. Germline assignment: CDR1 LNHDA and CDR2 SQIVND (reference sequence). The CDR3 totals 18 residues. Per the study methods: Researchers report that nucleated cell counts were estimated from reference gene primer amplification. Assay used: immunoSEQ multiplex PCR; TCRdb lists only in-frame clones, some missing. V, J and clone size were drawn from that table, and D and trimming were deduced from the DNA. The sample has about 100,000 clones; 90% to 95% are singletons. The V gene is TRBV19, the J gene TRBJ2-5; 9 nucleotides match TRBD1. Source material: peripheral blood. The sequence was obtained from a human donor in a cohort sampled during active COVID-19. CDR3 bases: TGTGCCAGTAGTATCCGGATCACAGGGGGCGCGAGCCAAGAGACCCAGTACTTC. Protein product: CASSIRITGGASQETQYF.